The source of this TCR beta chain is a study of CD8+ T cells in alopecia areata. Overall study: Treated patients swallowed 5 to 10 mg of oral tofacitinib twice daily. The study gave tofacitinib for 6 to 18 months, then 6 months off drug.

Extraction and reverse transcription of RNA yielded cDNA as the sequencing template. Generated by immunoSEQ multiplex PCR, the TCRdb table keeps only in-frame clones and is missing some. The sample lists some 7,500 clones; about three fifths were seen once. The count of this clone is one. Its antigen is undetermined. Regarding the study as a whole: Greater clonality was observed in lesional scalp samples, especially alopecia totalis/universalis, versus normal scalp. Sharing of TCRs across patients appeared less clear than in mice, possibly for HLA-related reasons.

As part of sample collection, lesional scalp punch biopsies and peripheral blood were taken from alopecia areata patients. The specimen comprised skin, sampled at week 0. This TCR was recovered from a human donor with alopecia areata.

For the CDR3, the DNA is TGTGCCAGCAGCGCTACTGGACAAGAGACCCAGTACTTC. Protein: CASSATGQETQYF. The J gene is TRBJ2-5, the V gene TRBV2; no firm D call. This CDR3 is built from 13 residues. Looked up from germline, CDR1 is SNHLY and CDR2 is FYNNEI. V was shortened by 6 bases and J by 2 bases, with 10 bases between the two germline ends.